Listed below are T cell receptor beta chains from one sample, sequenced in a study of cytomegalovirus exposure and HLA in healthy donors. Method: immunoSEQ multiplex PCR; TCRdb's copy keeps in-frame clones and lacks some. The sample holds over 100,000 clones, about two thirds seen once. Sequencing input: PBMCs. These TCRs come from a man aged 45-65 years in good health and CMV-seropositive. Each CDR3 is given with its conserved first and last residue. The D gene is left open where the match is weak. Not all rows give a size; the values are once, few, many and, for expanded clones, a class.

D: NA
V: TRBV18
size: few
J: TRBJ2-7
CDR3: CASSPSRGTDEQYF
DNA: TGTGCCAGCTCACCATCCAGGGGAACGGACGAGCAGTACTTC

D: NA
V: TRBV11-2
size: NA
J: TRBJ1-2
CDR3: CASSLVGGGRVGYTF
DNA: TGTGCCAGCAGCTTAGTCGGTGGTGGGCGCGTCGGCTACACCTTC

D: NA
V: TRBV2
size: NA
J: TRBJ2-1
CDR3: CASTVTGSSYNEQFF
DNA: TGTGCCAGCACAGTCACGGGGAGCTCCTACAATGAGCAGTTCTTC

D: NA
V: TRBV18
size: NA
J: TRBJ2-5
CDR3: CASSPRTVETQYF
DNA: TGTGCCAGCTCACCCCGGACAGTGGAGACCCAGTACTTC

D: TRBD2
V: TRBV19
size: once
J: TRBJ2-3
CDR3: CASKPGGRALADTQYF
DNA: TGTGCCAGTAAGCCGGGCGGGAGGGCCCTCGCAGATACGCAGTATTTT

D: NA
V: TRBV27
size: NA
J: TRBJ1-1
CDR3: CASSLRPGGKNTEAFF
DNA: TGTGCCAGCAGTTTACGGCCTGGAGGAAAAAACACTGAAGCTTTCTTT

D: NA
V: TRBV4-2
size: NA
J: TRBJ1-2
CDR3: CASSQDLTGTNYGYTF
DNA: TGTGCCAGCAGCCAAGATCTTACAGGAACAAACTATGGCTACACCTTC

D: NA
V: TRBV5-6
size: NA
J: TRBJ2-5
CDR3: CASSLGAGLYQETQYF
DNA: TGTGCCAGCAGCTTGGGTGCAGGATTATACCAAGAGACCCAGTACTTC

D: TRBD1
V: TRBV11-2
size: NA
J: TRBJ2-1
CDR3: CASSSDRKNEQFF
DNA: TGTGCCAGCAGCTCGGACAGGAAGAATGAGCAGTTCTTC

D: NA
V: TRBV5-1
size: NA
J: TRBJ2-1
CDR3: CASSLSGQWNEQFF
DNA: TGCGCCAGCAGCTTGTCAGGGCAGTGGAATGAGCAGTTCTTC

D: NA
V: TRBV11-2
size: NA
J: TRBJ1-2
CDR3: CASSLTQGPYGYTF
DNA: TGTGCCAGCAGCCTGACACAGGGTCCCTATGGCTACACCTTC

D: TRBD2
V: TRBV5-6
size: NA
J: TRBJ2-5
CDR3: CASSLSGGGETQYF
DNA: TGTGCCAGCAGCTTAAGCGGGGGAGGAGAGACCCAGTACTTC

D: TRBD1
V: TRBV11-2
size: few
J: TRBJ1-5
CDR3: CASSSGTGVEPQHF
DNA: TGTGCCAGCAGCTCCGGGACAGGGGTTGAGCCCCAGCATTTT

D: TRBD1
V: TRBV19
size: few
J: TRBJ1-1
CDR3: CASSLGTGGYRAFF
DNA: TGTGCCAGTAGTCTCGGGACAGGGGGCTATCGAGCTTTCTTT

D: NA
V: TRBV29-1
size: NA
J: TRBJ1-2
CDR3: CSVERGGSQNYGYTF
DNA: TGCAGCGTTGAACGCGGGGGGAGTCAAAACTATGGCTACACCTTC

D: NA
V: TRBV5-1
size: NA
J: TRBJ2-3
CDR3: CASSRAHREDTSTDTQYF
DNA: TGCGCCAGCAGCCGAGCCCACAGGGAAGACACTAGCACAGATACGCAGTATTTT

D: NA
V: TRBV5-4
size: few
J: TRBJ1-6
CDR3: CASSGGTAYNSPLHF
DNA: TGTGCCAGCAGCGGAGGGACGGCCTATAATTCACCCCTCCACTTT

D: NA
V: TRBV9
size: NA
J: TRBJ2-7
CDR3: CASSPSLSGEQYF
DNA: TGTGCCAGCAGCCCAAGTCTAAGCGGCGAGCAGTACTTC

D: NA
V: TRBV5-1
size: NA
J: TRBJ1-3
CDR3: CASSLTGSLSGNTIYF
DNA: TGCGCCAGCAGCTTAACAGGGTCTCTCTCTGGAAACACCATATATTTT

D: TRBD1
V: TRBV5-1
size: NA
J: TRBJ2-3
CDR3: CASSLIRGRARGTDTQYF
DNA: TGCGCCAGCAGCCTTATCAGGGGGCGCGCCCGAGGCACAGATACGCAGTATTTT

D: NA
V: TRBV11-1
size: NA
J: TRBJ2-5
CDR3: CASSLSYAGFGETQYF
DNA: TGTGCCAGCAGCTTAAGTTATGCGGGGTTCGGAGAGACCCAGTACTTC

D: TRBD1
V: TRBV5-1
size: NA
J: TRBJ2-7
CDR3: CASSLASGTAYEQYF
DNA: TGCGCCAGCAGCTTGGCTTCCGGGACAGCCTACGAGCAGTACTTC

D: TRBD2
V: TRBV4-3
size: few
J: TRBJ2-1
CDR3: CASSQEGLAGGGNEQFF
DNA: TGCGCCAGCAGCCAAGAAGGGCTAGCGGGAGGGGGGAATGAGCAGTTCTTC

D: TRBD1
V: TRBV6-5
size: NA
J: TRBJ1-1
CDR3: CASSLPGQGRTEAFF
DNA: TGTGCCAGCAGTCTTCCGGGACAGGGGCGAACTGAAGCTTTCTTT

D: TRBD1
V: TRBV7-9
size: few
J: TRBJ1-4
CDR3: CASSLRQGDEKLFF
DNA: TGTGCCAGCAGCTTAAGACAGGGAGATGAAAAACTGTTTTTT

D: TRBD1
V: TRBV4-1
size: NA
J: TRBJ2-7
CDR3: CASSQVSGQGVYEQYF
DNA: TGCGCCAGCAGTCAAGTTTCGGGACAGGGTGTCTACGAGCAGTACTTC

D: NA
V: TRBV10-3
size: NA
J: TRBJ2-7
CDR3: CAISDREDSNYEQYF
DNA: TGTGCCATCAGCGATAGAGAGGACTCAAACTACGAGCAGTACTTC

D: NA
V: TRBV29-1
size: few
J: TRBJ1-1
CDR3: CSAEGGGAPNTEAFF
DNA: TGCAGCGCCGAAGGAGGGGGGGCCCCAAACACTGAAGCTTTCTTT

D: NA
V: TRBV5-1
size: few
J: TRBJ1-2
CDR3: CASSPGVNYGYTF
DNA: TGCGCCAGCAGCCCAGGGGTAAACTATGGCTACACCTTC

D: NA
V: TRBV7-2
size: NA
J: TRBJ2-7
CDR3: CASSPKTGIYEQYF
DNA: TGTGCCAGCAGCCCCAAAACCGGGATCTACGAGCAGTACTTC

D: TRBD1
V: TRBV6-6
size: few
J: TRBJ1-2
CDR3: CASSLQTGTIYGYTF
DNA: TGTGCCAGCAGTCTTCAGACAGGGACAATCTATGGCTACACCTTC

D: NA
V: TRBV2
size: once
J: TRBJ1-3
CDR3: CASSHPRDTPGNTIYF
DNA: TGTGCCAGCTCTCATCCTCGAGATACGCCTGGAAACACCATATATTTT

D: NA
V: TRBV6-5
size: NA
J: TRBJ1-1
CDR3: CASSYERGWDTEAFF
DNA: TGTGCCAGCAGTTACGAGCGGGGGTGGGACACTGAAGCTTTCTTT

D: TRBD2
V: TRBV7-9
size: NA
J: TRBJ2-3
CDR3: CASSTRGGTDTQYF
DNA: TGTGCCAGCAGCACCCGGGGGGGCACAGATACGCAGTATTTT

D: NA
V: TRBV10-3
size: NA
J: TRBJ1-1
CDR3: CAIREGQFTEAFF
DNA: TGTGCCATCCGAGAAGGACAATTCACTGAAGCTTTCTTT

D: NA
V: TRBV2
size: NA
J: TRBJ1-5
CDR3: CASSLTVSNQPQHF
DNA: TGTGCCAGCAGCCTGACAGTTAGCAATCAGCCCCAGCATTTT

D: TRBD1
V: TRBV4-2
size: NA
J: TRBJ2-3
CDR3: CASSQLGQSSTDTQYF
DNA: TGTGCCAGCAGCCAATTGGGACAGTCTAGCACAGATACGCAGTATTTT

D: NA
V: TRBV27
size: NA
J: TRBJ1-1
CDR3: CASSLSRGGAAAAFF
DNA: TGTGCCAGCAGTTTATCTCGGGGGGGGGCCGCGGCAGCTTTCTTT

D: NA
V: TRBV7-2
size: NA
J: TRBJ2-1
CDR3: CASSHQPTASSYNEQFF
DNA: TGTGCCAGCAGCCACCAACCCACCGCGAGCTCCTACAATGAGCAGTTCTTC

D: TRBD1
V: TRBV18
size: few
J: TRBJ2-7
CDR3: CASRDRGDYEQYF
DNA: TGTGCCAGCCGTGACAGGGGGGATTACGAGCAGTACTTC

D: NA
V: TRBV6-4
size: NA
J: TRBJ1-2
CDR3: CASSDQGSVNYGYTF
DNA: TGTGCCAGCAGTGACCAGGGAAGCGTTAACTATGGCTACACCTTC

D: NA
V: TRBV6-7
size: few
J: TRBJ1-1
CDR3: CASFTGREAFF
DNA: TGTGCCAGCTTCACAGGGCGGGAAGCTTTCTTT

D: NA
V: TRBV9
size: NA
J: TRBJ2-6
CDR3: CASSVEPFSGANVLTF
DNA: TGTGCCAGCAGCGTAGAGCCGTTCTCTGGGGCCAACGTCCTGACTTTC

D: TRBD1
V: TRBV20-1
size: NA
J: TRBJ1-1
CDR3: CSASRGWEAFF
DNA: TGCAGTGCTAGCAGGGGGTGGGAAGCTTTCTTT

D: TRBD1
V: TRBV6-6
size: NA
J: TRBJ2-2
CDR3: CASNGQGPANTGELFF
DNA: TGTGCCAGCAACGGACAGGGGCCGGCGAACACCGGGGAGCTGTTTTTT

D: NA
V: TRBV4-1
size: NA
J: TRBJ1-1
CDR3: CASSTPGEFGVEAFF
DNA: TGCGCCAGCAGCACGCCAGGAGAGTTCGGGGTGGAAGCTTTCTTT

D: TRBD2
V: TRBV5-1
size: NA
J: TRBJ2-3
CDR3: CASSLGGLAGVDTQYF
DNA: TGCGCCAGCAGCTTGGGGGGACTAGCGGGGGTAGATACGCAGTATTTT

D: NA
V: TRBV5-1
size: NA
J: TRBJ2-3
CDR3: CASAQGGRDTQYF
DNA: TGCGCCAGCGCCCAGGGTGGGCGAGATACGCAGTATTTT

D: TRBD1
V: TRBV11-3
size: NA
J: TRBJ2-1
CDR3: CASSRGQGFSEQFF
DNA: TGTGCCAGCAGCCGGGGACAGGGCTTCAGTGAGCAGTTCTTC

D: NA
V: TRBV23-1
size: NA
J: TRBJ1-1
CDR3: CASSQQGRTEAFF
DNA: TGCGCCAGCAGCCAACAGGGAAGAACTGAAGCTTTCTTT